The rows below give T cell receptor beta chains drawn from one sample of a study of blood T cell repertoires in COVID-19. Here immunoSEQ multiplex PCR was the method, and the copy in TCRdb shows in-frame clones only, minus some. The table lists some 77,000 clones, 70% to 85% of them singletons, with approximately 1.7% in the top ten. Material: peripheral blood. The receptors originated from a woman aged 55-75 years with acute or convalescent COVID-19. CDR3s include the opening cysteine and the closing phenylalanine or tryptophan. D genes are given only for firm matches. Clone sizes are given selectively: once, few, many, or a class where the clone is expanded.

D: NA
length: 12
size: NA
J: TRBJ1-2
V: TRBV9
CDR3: CASRAQGYGYTF
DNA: TGTGCCAGCAGGGCCCAGGGCTACGGCTACACCTTC

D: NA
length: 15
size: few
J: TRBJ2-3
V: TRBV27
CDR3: CANMIKPGGPDTQYF
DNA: TGTGCCAACATGATAAAACCAGGGGGGCCAGATACGCAGTATTTT

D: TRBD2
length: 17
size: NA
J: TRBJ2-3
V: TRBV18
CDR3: CASSPLGTSGSTDTQYF
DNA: TGTGCCAGCTCACCCCTCGGGACTAGCGGATCCACAGATACGCAGTATTTT

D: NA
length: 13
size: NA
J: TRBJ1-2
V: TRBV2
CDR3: CASRESRTGSDYF
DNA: TGTGCCAGCAGGGAGAGTCGGACGGGATCCGACTACTTC

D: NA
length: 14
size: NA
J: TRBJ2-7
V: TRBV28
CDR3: CASIPGGASYEQYF
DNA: TGTGCCAGCATCCCTGGGGGGGCCTCCTACGAGCAGTACTTC

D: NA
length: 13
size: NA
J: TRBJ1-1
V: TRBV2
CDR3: CAARGPMNTEAFF
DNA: TGTGCCGCGCGGGGGCCGATGAACACTGAAGCTTTCTTT

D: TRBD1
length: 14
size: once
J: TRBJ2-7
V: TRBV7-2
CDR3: CASSFGTGAYEQYF
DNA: TGTGCCAGCAGCTTTGGGACAGGGGCCTACGAGCAGTACTTC

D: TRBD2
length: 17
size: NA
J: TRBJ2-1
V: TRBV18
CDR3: CASSLQRAGARSSEQFF
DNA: TGTGCCAGCTCCCTCCAGAGAGCGGGGGCCAGGTCGAGTGAGCAGTTCTTC

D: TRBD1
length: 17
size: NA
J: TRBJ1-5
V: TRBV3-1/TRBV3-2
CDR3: CASSQTPRQGTDQPQHF
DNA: TGTGCCAGCAGCCAAACGCCTCGACAGGGGACAGATCAGCCCCAGCATTTT

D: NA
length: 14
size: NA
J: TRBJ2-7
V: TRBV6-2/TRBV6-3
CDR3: CASSYHSSSYEQYF
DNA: TGTGCCAGCAGTTACCACAGTAGCTCCTACGAGCAGTACTTC

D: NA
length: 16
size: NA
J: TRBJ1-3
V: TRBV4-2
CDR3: CASSQEGGQSRNTIYF
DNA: TGTGCCAGCAGCCAAGAAGGAGGACAGTCCCGAAACACCATATATTTT

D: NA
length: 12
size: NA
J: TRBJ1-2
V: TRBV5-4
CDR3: CASSLDSYGYTF
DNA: TGTGCCAGCAGCTTGGATAGCTATGGCTACACCTTC

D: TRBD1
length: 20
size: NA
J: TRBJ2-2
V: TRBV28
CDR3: CASSLVPRTGGATNTGELFF
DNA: TGTGCCAGCAGTCTCGTCCCCAGGACAGGGGGCGCTACGAACACCGGGGAGCTGTTTTTT

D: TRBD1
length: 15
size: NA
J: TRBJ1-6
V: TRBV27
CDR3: CASTNRGQGGSPLHF
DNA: TGTGCCAGCACAAACCGGGGACAGGGAGGTTCACCCCTCCACTTT

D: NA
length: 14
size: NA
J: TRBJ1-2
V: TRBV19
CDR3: CASSIQSGDYGYTF
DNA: TGTGCCAGTAGTATTCAATCGGGAGACTATGGCTACACCTTC

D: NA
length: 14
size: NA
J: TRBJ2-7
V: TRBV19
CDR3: CASRRQASSYEQYF
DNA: TGTGCCAGCCGAAGACAGGCGAGCTCCTACGAGCAGTACTTC

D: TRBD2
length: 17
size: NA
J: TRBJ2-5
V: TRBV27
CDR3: CASRTVGIAGSRETQYF
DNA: TGTGCCAGCCGAACTGTCGGAATAGCGGGATCGCGAGAGACCCAGTACTTC

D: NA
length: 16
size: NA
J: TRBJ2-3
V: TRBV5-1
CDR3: CASSGGTGPSTDTQYF
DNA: TGCGCCAGCAGCGGCGGGACTGGCCCTAGCACAGATACGCAGTATTTT

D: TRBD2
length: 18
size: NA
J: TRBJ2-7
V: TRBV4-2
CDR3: CASSQVEGPSGRAHEQYF
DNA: TGTGCCAGCAGCCAAGTGGAGGGGCCTAGCGGGAGGGCCCACGAGCAGTACTTC

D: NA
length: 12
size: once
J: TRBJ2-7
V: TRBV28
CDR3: CASSLVTTEQYF
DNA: TGTGCCAGCAGTTTAGTGACAACCGAGCAGTACTTC

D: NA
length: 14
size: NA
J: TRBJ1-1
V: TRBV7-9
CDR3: CASSLGQMNTEAFF
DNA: TGTGCCAGCAGCTTAGGACAGATGAACACTGAAGCTTTCTTT

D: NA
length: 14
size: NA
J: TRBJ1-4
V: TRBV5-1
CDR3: CASSISGANEKLFF
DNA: TGCGCCAGCAGCATTTCAGGGGCTAATGAAAAACTGTTTTTT

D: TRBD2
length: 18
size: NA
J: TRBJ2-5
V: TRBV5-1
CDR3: CASSFFTSGRAFQETQYF
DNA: TGCGCCAGCAGCTTCTTCACTAGCGGAAGAGCTTTCCAAGAGACCCAGTACTTC

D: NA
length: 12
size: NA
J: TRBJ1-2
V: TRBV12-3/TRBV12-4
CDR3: CASSLTTRNPTF
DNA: TGTGCCAGCAGTCTTACAACCCGAAACCCCACCTTC

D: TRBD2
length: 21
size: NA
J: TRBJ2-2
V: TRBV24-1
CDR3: CATSAPPGQALLAGGTGELFF
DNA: TGTGCCACCAGTGCCCCTCCTGGGCAGGCCTTACTAGCGGGGGGTACCGGGGAGCTGTTTTTT

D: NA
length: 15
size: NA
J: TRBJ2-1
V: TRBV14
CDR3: CASNQGGLSSNEQFF
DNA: TGTGCCAGCAACCAAGGGGGACTATCGAGCAATGAGCAGTTCTTC

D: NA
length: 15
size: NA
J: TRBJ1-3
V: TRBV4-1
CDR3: CASSQEEVRGNTIYF
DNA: TGCGCCAGCAGCCAAGAAGAGGTTCGTGGAAACACCATATATTTT

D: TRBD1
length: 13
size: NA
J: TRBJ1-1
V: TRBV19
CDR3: CASIDRGIAEAFF
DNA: TGTGCCAGTATTGACAGGGGGATTGCTGAAGCTTTCTTT

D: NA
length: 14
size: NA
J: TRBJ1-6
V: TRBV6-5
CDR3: CASRASSYNSPLHF
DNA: TGTGCCAGCAGAGCGTCCTCCTATAATTCACCCCTCCACTTT

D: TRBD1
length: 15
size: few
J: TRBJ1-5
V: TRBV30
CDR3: CAWSKGQPGNQPQHF
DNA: TGTGCCTGGAGTAAGGGACAGCCGGGGAATCAGCCCCAGCATTTT

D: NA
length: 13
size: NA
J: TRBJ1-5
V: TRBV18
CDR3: CASSPQVRGTQHF
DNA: TGTGCCAGCTCACCACAGGTTAGGGGAACCCAGCATTTT

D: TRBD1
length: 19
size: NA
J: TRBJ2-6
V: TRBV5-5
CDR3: CASSWDRDRGGSGANVLTF
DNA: TGTGCCAGCAGCTGGGACAGGGACAGGGGTGGGTCAGGGGCCAACGTCCTGACTTTC